Listed below are T cell receptor beta chains from one sample, sequenced in a study of cytomegalovirus exposure and HLA in healthy donors. Only in-frame clones appear in the TCRdb table, and some are missing; sequencing was by immunoSEQ multiplex PCR. The table shows some 230,000 clones, with around nine tenths occurring only once. The material sequenced was PBMCs. These receptors were taken from a young woman in good health and CMV-seronegative. Each CDR3 is given with its conserved first and last residue. The order of the fields is V gene, clone size, J gene, D gene, CDR3 DNA, CDR3 protein. The D gene is left open where the match is weak. Not every row has a clone size; where given, it reads once, few, many or a size class.

>TRBV4-2|NA|TRBJ2-1|TRBD2
TGTGCCAGCAGCCTACGGGGGACCCTAGCGGCAAACTCCTACAATGAGCAGTTCTTC
CASSLRGTLAANSYNEQFF
>TRBV6-1|NA|TRBJ2-1|NA
TGTGCCAGCAAAATAAGGAGCTCCTACAATGAGCAGTTCTTC
CASKIRSSYNEQFF
>TRBV30|NA|TRBJ2-7|NA
TGTGCCTGGAGTCCGGGGGTAAAGGGCGAGCAGTACTTC
CAWSPGVKGEQYF
>TRBV5-4|NA|TRBJ2-7|NA
TGTGCCAGCAGCTTTCATGGAGCCTACGAGCAGTACTTC
CASSFHGAYEQYF
>TRBV15|NA|TRBJ1-2|TRBD1
TGTGCCACCGGTACAGGGGCCGAAATAAAACCCTATGGCTACACCTTC
CATGTGAEIKPYGYTF
>TRBV29-1|NA|TRBJ2-7|TRBD2
TGCAGCGCAGGGACTACCCTCGGCGTGCAGTACTTC
CSAGTTLGVQYF
>TRBV6-1|NA|TRBJ1-5|NA
TGTGCCAGCAGCGAAACGGGGGGCGGTCAGCCCCAGCATTTT
CASSETGGGQPQHF
>TRBV20-1|NA|TRBJ2-7|TRBD2
TGCAGCGCCAGCGGGAGGGACGAGCAGTACTTC
CSASGRDEQYF
>TRBV29-1|NA|TRBJ1-3|TRBD1
TGCAGCGTTGAAGACTCCTCAGGGGGGCACTACACCATATATTTT
CSVEDSSGGHYTIYF
>TRBV6-4|once|TRBJ2-3|TRBD2
TGTGCCAGCAGTGACCCCCTTAGCGGGGAGACAGATACGCAGTATTTT
CASSDPLSGETDTQYF